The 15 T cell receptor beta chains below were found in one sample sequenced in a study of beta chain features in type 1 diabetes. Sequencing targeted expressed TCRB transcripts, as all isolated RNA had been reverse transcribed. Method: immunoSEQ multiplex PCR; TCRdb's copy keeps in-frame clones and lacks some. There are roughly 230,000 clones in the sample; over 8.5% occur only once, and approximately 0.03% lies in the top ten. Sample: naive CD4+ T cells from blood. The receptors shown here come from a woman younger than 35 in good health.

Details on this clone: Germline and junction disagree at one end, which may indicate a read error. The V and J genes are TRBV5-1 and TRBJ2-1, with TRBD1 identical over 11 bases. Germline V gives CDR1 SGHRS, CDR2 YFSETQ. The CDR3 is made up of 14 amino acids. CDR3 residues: CASSLDRGPDEQFF. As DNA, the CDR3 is TGCGCCAGCAGTTTGGACAGGGGGCCCGATGAGCAGTTCTTC.

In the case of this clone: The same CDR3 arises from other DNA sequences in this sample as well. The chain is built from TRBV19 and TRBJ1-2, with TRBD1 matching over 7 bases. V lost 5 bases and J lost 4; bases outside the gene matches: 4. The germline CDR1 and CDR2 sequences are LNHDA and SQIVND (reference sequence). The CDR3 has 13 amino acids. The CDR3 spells CASSGPGGYGYTF. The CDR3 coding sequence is TGTGCCAGTAGTGGACCAGGGGGCTATGGCTACACCTTC.

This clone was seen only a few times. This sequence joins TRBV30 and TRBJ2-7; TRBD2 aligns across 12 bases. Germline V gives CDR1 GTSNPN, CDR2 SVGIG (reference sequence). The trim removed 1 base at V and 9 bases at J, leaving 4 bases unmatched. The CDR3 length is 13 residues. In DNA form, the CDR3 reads TGTGCCTGGAGTGCTAGCGGGAGGGTCGGGCAGTACTTC. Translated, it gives CAWSASGRVGQYF.

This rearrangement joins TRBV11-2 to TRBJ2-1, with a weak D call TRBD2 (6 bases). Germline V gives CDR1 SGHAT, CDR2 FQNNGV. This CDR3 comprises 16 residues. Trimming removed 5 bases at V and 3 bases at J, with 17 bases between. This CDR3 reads CASSLARDLNYNEQFF. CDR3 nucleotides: TGTGCCAGCAGCCTAGCCCGGGACTTAAACTACAATGAGCAGTTCTTC.

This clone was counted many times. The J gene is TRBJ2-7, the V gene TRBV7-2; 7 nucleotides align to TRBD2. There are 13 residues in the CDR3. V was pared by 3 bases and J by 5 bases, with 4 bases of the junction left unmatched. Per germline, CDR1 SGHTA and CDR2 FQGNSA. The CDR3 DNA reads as TGTGCCAGCAGCTTGGGCGGGAGAGACGAGCAGTACTTC. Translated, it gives CASSLGGRDEQYF.

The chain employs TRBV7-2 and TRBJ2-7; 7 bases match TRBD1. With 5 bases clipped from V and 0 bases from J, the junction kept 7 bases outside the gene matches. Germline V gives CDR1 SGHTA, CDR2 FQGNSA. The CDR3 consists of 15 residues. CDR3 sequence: CASSPMAGGSYEQYF. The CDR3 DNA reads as TGTGCCAGCAGCCCTATGGCAGGGGGCTCCTACGAGCAGTACTTC.

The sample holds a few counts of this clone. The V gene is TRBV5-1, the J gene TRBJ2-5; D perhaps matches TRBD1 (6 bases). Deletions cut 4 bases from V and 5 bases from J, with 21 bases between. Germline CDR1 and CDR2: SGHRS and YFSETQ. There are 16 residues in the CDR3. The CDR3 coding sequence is TGCGCCAGCAGCACGGACAGAGCTCGAGATGTGGAGACCCAGTACTTC. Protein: CASSTDRARDVETQYF.

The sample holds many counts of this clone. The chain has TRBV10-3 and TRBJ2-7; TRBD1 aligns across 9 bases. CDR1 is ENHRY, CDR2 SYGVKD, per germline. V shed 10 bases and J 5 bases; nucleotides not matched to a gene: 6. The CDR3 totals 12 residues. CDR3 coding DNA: TGTGCCACAGGACAGGGGATGCACGAGCAGTACTTC. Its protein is CATGQGMHEQYF.

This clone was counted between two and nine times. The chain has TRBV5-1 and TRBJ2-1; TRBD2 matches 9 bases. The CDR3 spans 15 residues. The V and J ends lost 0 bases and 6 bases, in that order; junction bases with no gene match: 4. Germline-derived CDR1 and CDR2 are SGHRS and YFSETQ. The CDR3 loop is CASSLDLAGTNEQFF. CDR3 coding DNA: TGCGCCAGCAGCTTGGATCTAGCGGGAACCAATGAGCAGTTCTTC.

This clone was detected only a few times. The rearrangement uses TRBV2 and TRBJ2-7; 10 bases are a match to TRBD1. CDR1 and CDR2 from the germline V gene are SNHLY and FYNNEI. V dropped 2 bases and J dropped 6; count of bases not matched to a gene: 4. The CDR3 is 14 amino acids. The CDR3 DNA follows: TGTGCCAGCAGTGAATCGACAGGGGGCCTCGAGCAGTACTTC. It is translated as CASSESTGGLEQYF. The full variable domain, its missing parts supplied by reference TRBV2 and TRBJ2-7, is EPEVTQTPSHQVTQMGQEVILRCVPISNHLYFYWYRQILGQKVEFLVSFYNNEISEKSEIFDDQFSVERPDGSNFTLKIRSTKLEDSAMYFCASSESTGGLEQYFGPGTRLTVT.

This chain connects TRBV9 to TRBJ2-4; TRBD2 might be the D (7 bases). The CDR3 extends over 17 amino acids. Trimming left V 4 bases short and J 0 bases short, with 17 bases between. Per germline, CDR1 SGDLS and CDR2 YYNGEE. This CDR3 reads CASSTHREGGAKNIQYF. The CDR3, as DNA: TGTGCCAGCAGCACCCATAGGGAGGGGGGAGCCAAAAACATTCAGTACTTC.

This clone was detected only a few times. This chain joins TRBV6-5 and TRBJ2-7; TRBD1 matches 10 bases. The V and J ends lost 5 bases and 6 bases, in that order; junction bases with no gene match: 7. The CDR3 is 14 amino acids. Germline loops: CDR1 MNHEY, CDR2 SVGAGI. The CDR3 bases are TGTGCCAGCAGTCCCGGGACAGGGGTCAGCGAGCAGTACTTC. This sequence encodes CASSPGTGVSEQYF.

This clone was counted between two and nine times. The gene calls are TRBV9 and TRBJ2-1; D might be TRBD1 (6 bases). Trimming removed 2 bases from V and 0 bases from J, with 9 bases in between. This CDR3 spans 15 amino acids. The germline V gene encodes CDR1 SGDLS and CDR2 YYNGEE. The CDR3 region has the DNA TGTGCCAGCAGCGTGACAGGAAACTCCTACAATGAGCAGTTCTTC. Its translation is CASSVTGNSYNEQFF.

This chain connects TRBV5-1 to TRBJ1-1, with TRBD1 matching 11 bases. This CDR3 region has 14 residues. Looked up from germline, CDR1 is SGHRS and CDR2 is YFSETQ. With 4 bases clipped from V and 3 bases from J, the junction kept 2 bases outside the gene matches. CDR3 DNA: TGCGCCAGCAGCATGGGACAGGGGGACACTGAAGCTTTCTTT. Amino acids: CASSMGQGDTEAFF.

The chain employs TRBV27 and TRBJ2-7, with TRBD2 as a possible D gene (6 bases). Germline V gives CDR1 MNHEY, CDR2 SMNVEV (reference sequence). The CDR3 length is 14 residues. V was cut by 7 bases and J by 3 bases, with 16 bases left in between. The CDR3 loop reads CASIGQRGIYEQYF. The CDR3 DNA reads TGTGCCAGCATTGGCCAGCGCGGGATCTACGAGCAGTACTTC.